These 29 T cell receptor beta chains were all obtained from the same sample, sequenced in a study of blood T cell repertoires in COVID-19. Clones were sequenced by immunoSEQ multiplex PCR, and TCRdb holds only the in-frame ones, with some missing. The sample shows 200,000 to 300,000 clones, about 80% of them seen only once. Sample: peripheral blood. All receptors come from an elderly woman with acute or convalescent COVID-19.

This clone was detected only a few times. The chain has TRBV20-1 and TRBJ2-7; D call uncertain. Germline-derived CDR1 and CDR2 are DFQATT and SNEGSKA (reference sequence). With 5 bases removed from V and 6 bases from J, the gap between germline ends came to 8 bases. The CDR3 is 10 residues long. The CDR3 sequence: CSAPEREQYF. DNA for the CDR3: TGCAGTGCTCCGGAGCGCGAGCAGTACTTC.

The rearrangement uses TRBV7-9 and TRBJ1-2; 9 bases line up with TRBD1. This CDR3 contains 12 residues. V lost 10 bases and J lost 8; bases outside the gene matches: 8. Germline V gives CDR1 SEHNR, CDR2 FQNEAQ (reference sequence). CDR3 nucleotide sequence: TGTGCCACGTCACGGACAGGGGCGGGCTACACCTTC. Its protein is CATSRTGAGYTF.

The gene calls are TRBV2 and TRBJ2-1; D not certain. The V end was cut by 6 bases, the J end by 5 bases, with 8 bases between. The CDR3 has 12 residues. CDR1 SNHLY and CDR2 FYNNEI come from the germline V gene. CDR3 protein: CASRSGNNEQFF. The CDR3 DNA reads as TGTGCCAGCAGGTCGGGTAACAATGAGCAGTTCTTC.

A few counts support this clone. The chain joins TRBV19 to TRBJ2-1, with TRBD2 matching 14 bases. This CDR3 has 18 amino acids. Germline V gives CDR1 LNHDA, CDR2 SQIVND (reference sequence). V shed 5 bases, J shed 7 bases, and the junction held 13 bases outside the gene matches. The CDR3 loop is CASSPFRLAGGPRNEQFF. The CDR3 DNA sequence: TGTGCCAGTAGTCCCTTTCGACTAGCGGGGGGGCCACGGAATGAGCAGTTCTTC.

The V call is TRBV13, the J call TRBJ2-7, with D perhaps TRBD2 (5 bases). This CDR3 region has 13 residues. Germline V gene data show CDR1 as PRHDT and CDR2 as FYEKMQ (reference sequence). V lost 0 bases, J lost 4 bases, and 7 bases lay in between. CDR3 in amino acids: CASSLGRGYEQYF. CDR3 in DNA: TGTGCCAGCAGCTTAGGCCGGGGTTACGAGCAGTACTTC.

The chain is built from TRBV7-8 and TRBJ2-3; TRBD2 matches 7 bases. CDR1 and CDR2 (germline): SGHVS, FQNEAQ. The junction had 9 bases not matched to a gene; V was cut back by 3 bases and J by 0 bases. This CDR3 is built from 17 residues. CDR3 sequence (DNA): TGTGCCAGCAGCTTTTACCAGCGGGGAGCTAGCACAGATACGCAGTATTTT. Translation gives CASSFYQRGASTDTQYF.

The V call is TRBV7-9, the J call TRBJ2-1, with 9 bases that match TRBD1. V shed 5 bases, J shed 9 bases, and the junction held 8 bases outside the gene matches. This CDR3 has 14 residues. Germline V CDR1 and CDR2: SEHNR, FQNEAQ (reference sequence). In nucleotides, the CDR3 is TGTGCCAGCAGCCCGAGGACAGGGGCTTTTGAGCAGTTCTTC. Translated: CASSPRTGAFEQFF. The complete variable domain, with remaining parts taken from reference TRBV7-9 and TRBJ2-1, reads DTGVSQNPRHKITKRGQNVTFRCDPISEHNRLYWYRQTLGQGPEFLTYFQNEAQLEKSRLLSDRFSAERPKGSFSTLEIQRTEQGDSAMYLCASSPRTGAFEQFFGPGTRLTVL.

The table lists this clone with a count of one. The chain couples TRBV7-2 to TRBJ1-2; D remains unclear. This CDR3 is built from 15 residues. V was pared by 6 bases and J by 4 bases, with 18 bases between. Germline lookup yields CDR1 SGHTA and CDR2 FQGNSA. CDR3 loop: CASRDPQRAFYGYTF. DNA of the CDR3: TGTGCCAGCAGGGATCCACAGAGGGCCTTCTATGGCTACACCTTC.

The chain is built from TRBV3-1 (or the pseudogene TRBV3-2) and TRBJ1-5; perhaps TRBD1 as D (5 bases). The CDR3 runs to 15 residues. Germline V gene data show CDR1 as LGHDT and CDR2 as YNNKEL (reference sequence). Trimming removed 1 base at V and 0 bases at J, with 7 bases between. Here the CDR3 DNA reads TGTGCCAGCAGCCAAGGCGGGGCTAGCAATCAGCCCCAGCATTTT. Its protein is CASSQGGASNQPQHF.

The chain employs TRBV6-5 and TRBJ2-7; 10 bases are shared with TRBD2. The CDR3 has 15 amino acids. Germline assignment: CDR1 MNHEY and CDR2 SVGAGI. Trimming took 1 base from V and 2 from J; bases not matched to a gene: 2. In nucleotides, the CDR3 is TGTGCCAGCAGTTACTTAGCGGGAGGACCCTACGAGCAGTACTTC. Its translation is CASSYLAGGPYEQYF.

The V call is TRBV7-2, the J call TRBJ1-2; 9 bases line up with TRBD1. Germline CDR1 reads SGHTA; CDR2 reads FQGNSA. CDR3 length: 15 residues. V lost 4 bases to trimming and J lost 5 bases; unmatched junction nucleotides: 8. CDR3 protein: CASSSTATGGYGYTF. CDR3 DNA sequence: TGTGCCAGCAGCTCGACAGCGACAGGGGGGTATGGCTACACCTTC.

V gene TRBV4-2 combines with J gene TRBJ2-7; D uncertain. Germline V CDR1 and CDR2: LGHNA, YNFKEQ. The CDR3 is 15 amino acids. V dropped 0 bases and J dropped 2 bases, with 11 bases sitting between them. CDR3 region: CASSQEWSGTYEQYF. The CDR3 nucleotides are TGTGCCAGCAGCCAAGAGTGGTCAGGCACCTACGAGCAGTACTTC.

This clone showed up just a few times. This chain joins TRBV5-1 and TRBJ2-3; 7 nucleotides align to TRBD2. Germline CDR1 reads SGHRS; CDR2 reads YFSETQ. The CDR3 sequence is 15 residues long. Trimming cost V 3 bases and J 5 bases; bases outside gene matches: 9. Here the CDR3 DNA reads TGCGCCAGCAGCTCGGGACTAATAGGGGTAGATACGCAGTATTTT. Protein product: CASSSGLIGVDTQYF.

This chain joins TRBV9 and TRBJ2-7; TRBD2 aligns across 12 bases. This CDR3 region has 14 residues. After removal of 4 bases from V and 6 bases from J, the junction contained 5 bases not matched to a gene. Germline assignment: CDR1 SGDLS and CDR2 YYNGEE. CDR3 protein: CASSQLAGGGEQYF. In DNA form, the CDR3 reads TGTGCCAGCAGCCAACTAGCGGGAGGCGGCGAGCAGTACTTC. Using reference TRBV9 and TRBJ2-7 for the parts outside the CDR3, the full variable domain is DSGVTQTPKHLITATGQRVTLRCSPRSGDLSVYWYQQSLDQGLQFLIQYYNGEERAKGNILERFSAQQFPDLHSELNLSSLELGDSALYFCASSQLAGGGEQYFGPGTRLTVT.

The DNA for the CDR3 is TGTGCCAGCAGCCAAGATATCGGGGAGACCCAGTACTTC. Its protein product is CASSQDIGETQYF. The chain couples TRBV4-2 to TRBJ2-5; D remains ambiguous. The CDR3 is 13 amino acids. V lost 0 bases to trimming and J lost 5 bases, with 7 bases between them. CDR1 is LGHNA, CDR2 YNFKEQ, per germline.

The chain combines TRBV19 with TRBJ1-1; 8 bases match TRBD1. V lost 5 bases and J lost 1; bases outside the gene matches: 3. CDR1 LNHDA and CDR2 SQIVND come from the germline V gene (reference sequence). The CDR3 is made up of 14 amino acids. DNA for the CDR3: TGTGCCAGTAGTGGAGGACAGGGGAACACTGAAGCTTTCTTT. Protein: CASSGGQGNTEAFF. Using reference TRBV19 and TRBJ1-1 for the parts outside the CDR3, the full variable domain is DGGITQSPKYLFRKEGQNVTLSCEQNLNHDAMYWYRQDPGQGLRLIYYSQIVNDFQKGDIAEGYSVSREKKESFPLTVTSAQKNPTAFYLCASSGGQGNTEAFFGQGTRLTVV.

The chain uses TRBV9 and TRBJ1-5; 8 positions match TRBD1. The CDR3 covers 16 residues. V gave up 0 bases and J gave up 1 base; unmatched junction bases: 3. Per the germline V gene, CDR1 is SGDLS and CDR2 is YYNGEE. Here the CDR3 reads CASSVGTGGSNQPQHF. The CDR3, as DNA: TGTGCCAGCAGCGTAGGAACAGGGGGGAGCAATCAGCCCCAGCATTTT.

The chain is built from TRBV6-5 and TRBJ1-6; possibly TRBD1 for D (6 bases). CDR1 is MNHEY, CDR2 SVGAGI, per germline. This CDR3 contains 14 residues. V dropped 5 bases and J dropped 9 bases, with 14 bases sitting between them. In DNA, the CDR3 is TGTGCCAGCAGTAACGGGACACCAAGTTCACCCCTCCACTTT. Translating gives CASSNGTPSSPLHF.

V and J are TRBV30 and TRBJ1-3; D uncertain. CDR3 size: 15 residues. In germline, CDR1 is GTSNPN, CDR2 SVGIG (reference sequence). Trimming removed 0 bases from V and 3 bases from J, with 12 bases in between. CDR3 loop: CAWSVHISGGNTIYF. In DNA, the CDR3 is TGTGCCTGGAGTGTACACATCTCTGGTGGAAACACCATATATTTT. The whole variable domain, filled in from reference TRBV30 and TRBJ1-3, reads SQTIHQWPATLVQPVGSPLSLECTVEGTSNPNLYWYRQAAGRGLQLLFYSVGIGQISSEVPQNLSASRPQDRQFILSSKKLLLSDSGFYLCAWSVHISGGNTIYFGEGSWLTVV.

This chain joins TRBV7-9 and TRBJ2-1, with TRBD2 as a possible D gene (6 bases). The CDR3 is 16 residues long. Germline CDR1 is SEHNR and CDR2 is FQNEAQ (reference sequence). The V end lost 7 bases, the J end lost 7 bases, and 23 bases lay between the germline ends. CDR3 sequence reads: CASTVTDIGGTNEQFF. The CDR3 region has the DNA TGTGCCAGCACCGTAACCGATATTGGAGGGACGAATGAGCAGTTCTTC.

V and J are TRBV18 and TRBJ1-4; 8 bases map to TRBD1. CDR3 length equals 17 residues. V dropped 2 bases and J dropped 2; count of bases not matched to a gene: 7. Per germline, CDR1 KGHSH and CDR2 LQKENI. In nucleotides, the CDR3 is TGTGCCAGCTCACCAGCGGACAGGGCGAGCACTAATGAAAAACTGTTTTTT. Its translation: CASSPADRASTNEKLFF.

This sequence joins TRBV3-1 (or the pseudogene TRBV3-2) and TRBJ1-1; D may be TRBD1 (5 bases). The CDR3 covers 12 residues. The germline CDR1 and CDR2 sequences are LGHDT and YNNKEL (reference sequence). Trimming removed 6 bases from V and 11 bases from J, with 16 bases in between. The CDR3 spells CASREAGGKAFF. In DNA, the CDR3 is TGTGCCAGCAGAGAAGCGGGGGGTAAGGCTTTCTTT.

This chain joins TRBV6-5 and TRBJ2-1; a possible D gene is TRBD2 (6 bases). The germline V and J ends were trimmed by 2 bases and 10 bases, with 9 bases remaining between them. The CDR3 length is 12 residues. CDR1 and CDR2 from the germline V gene are MNHEY and SVGAGI. CDR3 sequence: CASSYPAGEQFF. CDR3 sequence (DNA): TGTGCCAGCAGTTACCCCGCGGGAGAGCAGTTCTTC.

The chain is built from TRBV7-2 and TRBJ1-5, with 9 bases identical to TRBD1. Per germline, CDR1 SGHTA and CDR2 FQGNSA. After removal of 5 bases from V and 4 bases from J, the junction contained 6 bases not matched to a gene. The CDR3 is 15 amino acids. DNA for the CDR3: TGTGCCAGCAGCGCCACAGGGGGCGGGAATCAGCCCCAGCATTTT. Protein sequence: CASSATGGGNQPQHF.

The chain is built from TRBV4-2 and TRBJ1-5; D perhaps matches TRBD1 (6 bases). This CDR3 comprises 16 residues. The germline gives CDR1 LGHNA, CDR2 YNFKEQ. The ends were cut back, 0 bases at V and 4 bases at J, with 13 bases in the middle. The CDR3 loop reads CASSQDQGRGNQPQHF. The CDR3, as DNA: TGTGCCAGCAGCCAAGATCAAGGCAGGGGAAATCAGCCCCAGCATTTT.

The V gene is TRBV4-3, the J gene TRBJ1-4; the D gene is possibly TRBD1 (5 bases). Per the germline V gene, CDR1 is LGHNA and CDR2 is YSLEER. The CDR3 is made up of 17 amino acids. V lost 0 bases and J lost 0, with 11 bases in between. The CDR3 loop reads CASSQEGRKATNEKLFF. The CDR3 DNA reads as TGCGCCAGCAGCCAAGAGGGGCGAAAAGCAACTAATGAAAAACTGTTTTTT.

This sequence joins TRBV6-4 and TRBJ2-1; 7 bases are shared with TRBD2. Germline CDR1 and CDR2: MRHNA and SNTAGT. Trimming at V came to 8 bases and at J to 5 bases, leaving 12 bases not matched to a gene. The CDR3 sequence is 15 residues long. CDR3 DNA sequence: TGTGCCAGCCCAAAGGCGGTGAGCGGGAACAATGAGCAGTTCTTC. It yields the protein CASPKAVSGNNEQFF.

The rearrangement joins TRBV7-2 to TRBJ1-1; 8 bases are shared with TRBD1. CDR1 and CDR2 (germline): SGHTA, FQGNSA. Trimming cost V 0 bases and J 0 bases; bases outside gene matches: 12. The CDR3 covers 19 residues. The DNA of the CDR3 is TGTGCCAGCAGCTTAGCAGGTAGGAGGAGACAGGGGATGAACACTGAAGCTTTCTTT. It translates to CASSLAGRRRQGMNTEAFF.

This rearrangement joins TRBV11-2 to TRBJ1-5; D may be TRBD1 (5 bases). Germline V CDR1 and CDR2: SGHAT, FQNNGV. CDR3 length: 15 residues. The V gene lost 5 bases and the J gene lost 5 bases, with 16 bases spanning the gap. This CDR3 reads CASSASGGVHQPQHF. CDR3 in DNA: TGTGCCAGCAGCGCAAGCGGGGGGGTTCATCAGCCCCAGCATTTT.